This T cell receptor beta chain appears in the sequencing data of a study of Ad26.COV2.S vaccination and SARS-CoV-2 variants. On the study more broadly: Among those in the COV1001 Ad26.COV2.S trial arm was the donor. Intramuscular Ad26.COV2.S doses were given once or twice, 56 days apart.

Clones were read by immunoSEQ multiplex PCR, and TCRdb kept only the in-frame ones, dropping some. The sample lists under 550,000 clones, approximately 92% occurring once. V lost 3 bases, J lost 1 base, and 10 bases lay in between. The CDR3 covers 15 residues. CDR1 and CDR2 (germline): SGHVS, FNYEAQ. Regarding treatment: around 19 received Ad26.COV2.S at low or high dose, single or two shots; a few received placebo; per-sample allocation not given. Collection of the samples took place on day 63 after the first injection of vaccine or placebo. In Boston, the donor was an adult between 18-55 years of age.

The chain links TRBV7-6 to TRBJ2-4; D uncertain. This receptor was identified in a person between 18 and 65 years old who received the Ad26.COV2.S COVID-19 vaccine or a placebo. The sequencing used peripheral blood, collected in a trial of Ad26.COV2.S vaccine versus placebo. In nucleotides, the CDR3 is TGTGCCAGCAGCTTTGGCGCGCGTGCCAAAAACATTCAGTACTTC. It is translated as CASSFGARAKNIQYF.